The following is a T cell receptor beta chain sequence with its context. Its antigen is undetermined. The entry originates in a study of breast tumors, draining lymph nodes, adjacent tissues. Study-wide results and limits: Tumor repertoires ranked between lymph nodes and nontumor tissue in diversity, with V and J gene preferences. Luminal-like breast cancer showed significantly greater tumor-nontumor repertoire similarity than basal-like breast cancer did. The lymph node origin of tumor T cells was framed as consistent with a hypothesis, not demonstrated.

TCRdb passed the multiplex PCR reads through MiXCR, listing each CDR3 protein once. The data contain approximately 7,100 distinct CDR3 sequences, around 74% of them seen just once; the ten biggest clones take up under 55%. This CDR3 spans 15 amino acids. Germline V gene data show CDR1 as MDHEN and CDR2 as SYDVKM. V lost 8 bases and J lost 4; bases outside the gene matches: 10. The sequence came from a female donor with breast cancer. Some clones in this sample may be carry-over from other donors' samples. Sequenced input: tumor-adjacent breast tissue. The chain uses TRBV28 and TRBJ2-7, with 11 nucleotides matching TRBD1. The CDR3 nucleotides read TGTGCCAGCCTCTCCTTCGGGACAGGGGGATACGAGCAGTACTTC. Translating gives CASLSFGTGGYEQYF. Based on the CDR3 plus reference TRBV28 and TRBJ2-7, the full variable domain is DVKVTQSSRYLVKRTGEKVFLECVQDMDHENMFWYRQDPGLGLRLIYFSYDVKMKEKGDIPEGYSVSREKKERFSLILESASTNQTSMYLCASLSFGTGGYEQYFGPGTRLTVT.